One sample yielded the 3 T cell receptor beta chains listed below, sequenced in a study of T-cell memory formation after mild COVID-19. TCRdb processed the 5' RACE reads anew with MiXCR; each CDR3 protein has one entry. The sample contains about 300,000 distinct CDR3 sequences, less than 20% of which appear only once. Sequenced sample: PBMCs or a T cell subset sorted from them (not recorded which). These receptors were obtained from a man in his late teens or twenties who had mild COVID-19 (a few samples of this study predate the infection). Cell type and time point are not known.

The V and J genes are TRBV10-1 and TRBJ1-1; D not resolved. Germline CDR1 and CDR2: WNHNN and SYGVQD (reference sequence). Trimming removed 1 base from V and 0 bases from J, with 6 bases in between. The CDR3 sequence is 14 residues long. The CDR3 spells CASSEYRLNTEAFF. The CDR3 nucleotides are TGCGCCAGCAGTGAGTATAGGCTGAACACTGAAGCTTTCTTT.

This clonotype came up a few times. J is TRBJ1-5 and V is TRBV28; 7 positions match TRBD1. The CDR3 loop spans 14 amino acids. The ends lost 6 bases at V and 6 bases at J; junction bases unmatched: 8. From germline, CDR1 is MDHEN and CDR2 SYDVKM. CDR3 sequence: CASRSTGSSQPQHF. DNA for the CDR3: TGTGCCAGCAGATCGACAGGGAGTAGTCAGCCCCAGCATTTT.

The CDR3 is CASSQGVNYGYTF. In DNA form, the CDR3 reads TGTGCCAGCAGCCAAGGAGTAAACTATGGCTACACCTTC. The rearrangement links TRBV7-2 to TRBJ1-2; D call uncertain. The CDR3 spans 13 residues. Germline values: CDR1 SGHTA, CDR2 FQGNSA. The V end lost 5 bases, the J end lost 2 bases, and 9 bases lay between the germline ends.